A single sample gave rise to the 12 T cell receptor beta chains below, sequenced in a study of CD8+CD57+ T cells in acquired aplastic anemia. By flow cytometry, patients selected for sequencing had shown an expansion of CD8+CD57+ cells. Genomic DNA provided the template from which TCR beta VDJ and CDR3 profiles were obtained. Using its own MiXCR run on the reads, TCRdb lists one record per CDR3 protein. The repertoire holds about 180,000 distinct CDR3 sequences, with around 63% as singletons. The material sequenced was sorted CD4+, CD8+, or CD8+CD57+ T cells (not recorded which) from PBMCs. These receptors were taken from a human donor with aplastic anemia.

The V gene is TRBV5-1, the J gene TRBJ2-1, with a possible D match to TRBD1 (5 bases). The CDR3 has 14 amino acids. Germline assignment: CDR1 SGHRS and CDR2 YFSETQ. V lost 0 bases to trimming and J lost 4 bases, with 8 bases between them. CDR3 protein: CASSLGAGYNEQFF. Written as DNA, the CDR3 is TGCGCCAGCAGCTTGGGGGCAGGGTACAATGAGCAGTTCTTC. The whole variable domain, remainder taken from reference TRBV5-1 and TRBJ2-1, is KAGVTQTPRYLIKTRGQQVTLSCSPISGHRSVSWYQQTPGQGLQFLFEYFSETQRNKGNFPGRFSGRQFSNSRSEMNVSTLELGDSALYLCASSLGAGYNEQFFGPGTRLTVL.

This rearrangement joins TRBV5-1 to TRBJ2-1; 14 bases line up with TRBD2. The length of the CDR3 is 16 residues. V gave up 2 bases and J gave up 7 bases; unmatched junction bases: 5. Looked up from germline, CDR1 is SGHRS and CDR2 is YFSETQ. DNA for the CDR3: TGCGCCAGCAGCTTAGCCGGGACTAGCGGGAGAAATGAGCAGTTCTTC. It translates to CASSLAGTSGRNEQFF.

This clonotype was observed at least ten times. The V gene is TRBV7-9, the J gene TRBJ2-7, with TRBD1 matching 7 bases. The CDR3 runs to 16 residues. The V segment lost 5 bases and the J segment 0 bases; nucleotides outside the gene matches: 10. In germline, CDR1 is SEHNR, CDR2 FQNEAQ (reference sequence). CDR3 amino acids: CASSHLGQSYSYEQYF. The DNA of the CDR3 is TGTGCCAGCAGCCATTTGGGACAGTCGTACTCCTACGAGCAGTACTTC.

A word on this clonotype: This may arise from a read error, as a much more abundant clone is one base away. The chain is built from TRBV5-6 and TRBJ2-7; no definite D call. Germline assignment: CDR1 SGHDT and CDR2 YYEEEE. There are 13 residues in the CDR3. The ends were cut back, 0 bases at V and 3 bases at J, with 7 bases in the middle. CDR3 nucleotides: TGTGCCAGCAGCTTGGAAGTCGACTACGAGCAGTACTTC. Protein product: CASSLEVDYEQYF.

V and J are TRBV19 and TRBJ1-6; D may be TRBD1 (6 bases). This CDR3 has 16 amino acids. With 4 bases removed from V and 5 bases from J, the gap between germline ends came to 15 bases. Germline CDR1 and CDR2: LNHDA and SQIVND (reference sequence). As DNA, the CDR3 is TGTGCCAGTAGTACGATACAGGGAACCGATAATTCACCCCTCCACTTT. This codes for CASSTIQGTDNSPLHF.

There are many counts of this clonotype. The DNA of the CDR3 is TGTGCCTGGACTCCTGGGACGGCTAATTCACCCCTCCACTTT. Protein product: CAWTPGTANSPLHF. The chain links TRBV30 to TRBJ1-6; TRBD1 might be the D (5 bases). This CDR3 comprises 14 residues. CDR1 and CDR2 (germline): GTSNPN, SVGIG (reference sequence). V was pared by 4 bases and J by 6 bases, with 13 bases between. Full variable domain (missing parts from reference TRBV30 and TRBJ1-6): SQTIHQWPATLVQPVGSPLSLECTVEGTSNPNLYWYRQAAGRGLQLLFYSVGIGQISSEVPQNLSASRPQDRQFILSSKKLLLSDSGFYLCAWTPGTANSPLHFGNGTRLTVT.

The genes are TRBV6-5 and TRBJ2-7; TRBD2 agrees at 13 bases. The CDR3 extends over 15 amino acids. Germline CDR1 and CDR2: MNHEY and SVGAGI. J lost 7 bases, V lost 7 bases, and 10 bases had no gene match. CDR3 in amino acids: CASKIGLAGVEEQYF. CDR3 nucleotides: TGTGCCAGCAAAATCGGACTAGCGGGAGTGGAAGAGCAGTACTTC.

The CDR3: CSASGQLYGYTF. The CDR3 bases are TGCAGTGCTAGTGGCCAGCTCTATGGCTACACCTTC. The V call is TRBV20-1, the J call TRBJ1-2; D call uncertain. The CDR3 runs 12 residues. V was clipped by 3 bases and J by 4 bases, with 9 bases between them. Germline CDR1 and CDR2: DFQATT and SNEGSKA (reference sequence).

The V gene is TRBV5-1, the J gene TRBJ1-2, with D possibly matching TRBD1 (6 bases). The V end was cut by 0 bases, the J end by 8 bases, with 8 bases between. This CDR3 has 12 residues. Germline CDR1 and CDR2: SGHRS and YFSETQ. CDR3 region: CASSLVGGGYTF. In nucleotides, the CDR3 is TGCGCCAGCAGCTTGGTTGGGGGCGGCTACACCTTC.

This clonotype was counted a few times. The rearrangement links TRBV7-2 to TRBJ1-6, with D hard to call. Trimming removed 1 base at V and 8 bases at J, with 6 bases between. This CDR3 is 13 amino acids long. Germline values: CDR1 SGHTA, CDR2 FQGNSA. CDR3 protein: CASSLERDSPLHF. The CDR3 nucleotides read TGTGCCAGCAGCTTAGAGCGCGATTCACCCCTCCACTTT.

This clonotype has a count of ten or more. The V call is TRBV5-1, the J call TRBJ2-1, with 10 bases fitting TRBD2. V lost 8 bases and J lost 3; bases outside the gene matches: 2. Germline lookup yields CDR1 SGHRS and CDR2 YFSETQ. The CDR3 runs to 13 residues. Written as DNA, the CDR3 is TGCGCCAGTCAGCGGGGGGGCTACAATGAGCAGTTCTTC. Its translation is CASQRGGYNEQFF. The full variable domain, completed using reference TRBV5-1 and TRBJ2-1, is KAGVTQTPRYLIKTRGQQVTLSCSPISGHRSVSWYQQTPGQGLQFLFEYFSETQRNKGNFPGRFSGRQFSNSRSEMNVSTLELGDSALYLCASQRGGYNEQFFGPGTRLTVL.

The chain recombines TRBV20-1 with TRBJ2-7, with TRBD2 matching 14 bases. Germline lookup yields CDR1 DFQATT and CDR2 SNEGSKA (reference sequence). V trimming: 3 bases; J trimming: 3 bases; junction bases outside the gene matches: 1. This CDR3 has 14 residues. The CDR3 nucleotides are TGCAGTGCTAGGGGACTAGCGGGAGACTACGAGCAGTACTTC. This gives the protein CSARGLAGDYEQYF.